Listed here is a single T cell receptor beta chain. No antigen is known for it. Repertoires were generated with immunoSEQ multiplex PCR, while TCRdb's copy carries only in-frame clones and drops some. The sample records approximately 28,000 clones, 92% being singletons. The data derive from a study of T cell responses to AZD1222 COVID-19 vaccine. Study-wide points: Spike-spanning, vaccine-associated CD4 TCRs were dominant at 160-218 and 743-854. Repertoires were obtained solely post-peak T cell response. Close to half of all spike-specific TCRs reportedly target regions of the variants that are unmutated.

The length of the CDR3 is 14 residues. From germline, CDR1 is SGHAT and CDR2 FQDESV (reference sequence). V was clipped by 5 bases and J by 0 bases, with 10 bases between them. The source was peripheral blood, collected 28 days after the second AZD1222 dose. The TCR was taken from an adult who received the AZD1222 COVID-19 vaccine. The chain joins TRBV11-1 to TRBJ1-2, with D unresolved. This chain's CDR3 is CASSRRGSNYGYTF. The CDR3 DNA reads as TGTGCCAGCAGCAGGAGAGGCTCTAACTATGGCTACACCTTC.